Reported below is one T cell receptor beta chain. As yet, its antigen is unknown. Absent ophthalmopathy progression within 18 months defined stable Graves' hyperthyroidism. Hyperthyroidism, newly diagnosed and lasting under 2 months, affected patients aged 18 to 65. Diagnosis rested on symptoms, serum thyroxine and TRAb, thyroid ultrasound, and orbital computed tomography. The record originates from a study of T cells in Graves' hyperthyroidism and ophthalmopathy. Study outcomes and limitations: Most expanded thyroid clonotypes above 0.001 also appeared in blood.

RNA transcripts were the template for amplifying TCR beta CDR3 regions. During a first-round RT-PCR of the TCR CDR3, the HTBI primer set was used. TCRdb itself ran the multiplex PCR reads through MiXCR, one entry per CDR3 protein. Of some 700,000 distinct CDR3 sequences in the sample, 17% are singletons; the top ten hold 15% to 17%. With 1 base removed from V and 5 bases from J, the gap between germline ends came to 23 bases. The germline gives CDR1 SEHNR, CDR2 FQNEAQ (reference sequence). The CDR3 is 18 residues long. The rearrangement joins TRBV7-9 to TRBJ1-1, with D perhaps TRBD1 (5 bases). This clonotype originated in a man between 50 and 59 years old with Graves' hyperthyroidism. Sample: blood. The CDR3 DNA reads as TGTGCCAGCAGCTTAGTTAGGGACGCGGGTGAGGGGCGGACTGAAGCTTTCTTT. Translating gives CASSLVRDAGEGRTEAFF.